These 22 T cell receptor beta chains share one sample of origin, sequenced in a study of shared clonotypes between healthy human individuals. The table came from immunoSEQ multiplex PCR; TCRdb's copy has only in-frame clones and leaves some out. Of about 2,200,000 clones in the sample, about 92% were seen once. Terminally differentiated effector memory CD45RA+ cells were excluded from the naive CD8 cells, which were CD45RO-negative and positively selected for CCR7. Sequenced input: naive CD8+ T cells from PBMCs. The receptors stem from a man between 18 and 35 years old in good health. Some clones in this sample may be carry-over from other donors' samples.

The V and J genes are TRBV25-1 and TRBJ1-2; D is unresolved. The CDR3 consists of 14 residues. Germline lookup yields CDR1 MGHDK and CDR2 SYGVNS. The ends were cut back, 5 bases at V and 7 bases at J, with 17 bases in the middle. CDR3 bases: TGTGCCAGCAGTAAGTGGGAATCCAGAGGTGGCTACACCTTC. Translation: CASSKWESRGGYTF.

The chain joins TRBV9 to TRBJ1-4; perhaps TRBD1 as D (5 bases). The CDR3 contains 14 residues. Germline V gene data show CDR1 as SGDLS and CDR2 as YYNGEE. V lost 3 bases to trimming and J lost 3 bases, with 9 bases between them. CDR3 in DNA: TGTGCCAGCAGCGGGGGCAGCTCTAATGAAAAACTGTTTTTT. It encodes CASSGGSSNEKLFF. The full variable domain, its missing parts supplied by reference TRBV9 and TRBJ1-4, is DSGVTQTPKHLITATGQRVTLRCSPRSGDLSVYWYQQSLDQGLQFLIQYYNGEERAKGNILERFSAQQFPDLHSELNLSSLELGDSALYFCASSGGSSNEKLFFGSGTQLSVL.

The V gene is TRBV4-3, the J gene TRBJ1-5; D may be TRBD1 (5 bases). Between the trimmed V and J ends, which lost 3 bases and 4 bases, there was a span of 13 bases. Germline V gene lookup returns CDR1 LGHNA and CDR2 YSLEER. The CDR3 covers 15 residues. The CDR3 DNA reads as TGCGCCAGCAGCCACTTGATGGGACCTAATCAGCCCCAGCATTTT. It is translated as CASSHLMGPNQPQHF.

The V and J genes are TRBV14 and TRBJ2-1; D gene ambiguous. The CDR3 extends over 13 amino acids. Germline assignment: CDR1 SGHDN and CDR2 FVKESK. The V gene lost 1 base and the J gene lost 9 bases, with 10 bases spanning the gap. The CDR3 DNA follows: TGTGCCAGCAGCCAAGTTAGTTTGGGTGAGCAGTTCTTC. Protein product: CASSQVSLGEQFF.

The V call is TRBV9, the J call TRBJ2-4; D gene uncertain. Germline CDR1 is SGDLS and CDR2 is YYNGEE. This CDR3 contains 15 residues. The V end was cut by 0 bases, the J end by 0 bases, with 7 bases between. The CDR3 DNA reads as TGTGCCAGCAGCGTAGGCGCGACAGCCAAAAACATTCAGTACTTC. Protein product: CASSVGATAKNIQYF.

For the CDR3, the DNA is TGCGCCAGCAGCTTGAGTCGAGGGGTGCTCTCCTACAATGAGCAGTTCTTC. This sequence encodes CASSLSRGVLSYNEQFF. V usage is TRBV5-1 and J usage is TRBJ2-1; D is perhaps TRBD1 or TRBD2 (5 bases each). The CDR3 runs to 17 residues. V was cut by 1 base and J by 0 bases, with 14 bases left in between. The V gene's germline CDR1 is SGHRS and CDR2 YFSETQ. The whole variable domain, remainder taken from reference TRBV5-1 and TRBJ2-1, is KAGVTQTPRYLIKTRGQQVTLSCSPISGHRSVSWYQQTPGQGLQFLFEYFSETQRNKGNFPGRFSGRQFSNSRSEMNVSTLELGDSALYLCASSLSRGVLSYNEQFFGPGTRLTVL.

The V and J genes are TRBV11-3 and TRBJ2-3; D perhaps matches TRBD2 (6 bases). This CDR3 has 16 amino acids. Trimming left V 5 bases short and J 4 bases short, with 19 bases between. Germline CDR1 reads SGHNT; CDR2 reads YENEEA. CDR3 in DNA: TGTGCCAGCAGCCCACGGGGCGGAGGGCCCCCAGATACGCAGTATTTT. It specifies CASSPRGGGPPDTQYF.

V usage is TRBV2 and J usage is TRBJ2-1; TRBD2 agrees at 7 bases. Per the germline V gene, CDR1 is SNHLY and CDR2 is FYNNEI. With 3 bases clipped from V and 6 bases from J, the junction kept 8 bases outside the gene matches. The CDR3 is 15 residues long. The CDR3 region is CASSDGGEGRNEQFF. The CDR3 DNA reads TGTGCCAGCAGTGATGGGGGGGAGGGCCGCAATGAGCAGTTCTTC.

This CDR3 reads CASSPGRTYGYTF. In DNA, the CDR3 is TGTGCCAGCAGCCCGGGACGAACTTATGGCTACACCTTC. The chain couples TRBV11-1 to TRBJ1-2; weak D call: TRBD1 (5 bases). The CDR3 has 13 amino acids. Trimming shortened V by 5 bases and J by 5 bases, and 12 bases separated the two germline ends. The germline CDR1 and CDR2 sequences are SGHAT and FQDESV (reference sequence).

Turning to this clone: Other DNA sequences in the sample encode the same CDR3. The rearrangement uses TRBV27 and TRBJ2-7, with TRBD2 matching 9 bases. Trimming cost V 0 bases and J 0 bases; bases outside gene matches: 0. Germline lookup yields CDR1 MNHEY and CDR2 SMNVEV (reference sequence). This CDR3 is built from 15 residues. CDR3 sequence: CASSLSAGGSYEQYF. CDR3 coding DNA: TGTGCCAGCAGTTTATCAGCGGGAGGCTCCTACGAGCAGTACTTC.

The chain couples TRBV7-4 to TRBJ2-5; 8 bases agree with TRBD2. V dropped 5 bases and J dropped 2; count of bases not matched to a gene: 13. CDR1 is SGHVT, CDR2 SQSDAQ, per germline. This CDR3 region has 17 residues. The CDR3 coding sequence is TGTGCCAGCAGCGTCCCCTTGAGCGGGAGTGGTCAAGAGACCCAGTACTTC. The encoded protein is CASSVPLSGSGQETQYF.

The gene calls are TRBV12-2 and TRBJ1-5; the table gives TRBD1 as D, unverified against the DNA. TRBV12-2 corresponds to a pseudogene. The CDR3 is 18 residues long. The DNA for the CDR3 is TGTGCAAGTCGCTTACTGTCGCTAATAACAGGGGGCAATCAGCCCCAGCATTTT. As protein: CASRLLSLITGGNQPQHF.

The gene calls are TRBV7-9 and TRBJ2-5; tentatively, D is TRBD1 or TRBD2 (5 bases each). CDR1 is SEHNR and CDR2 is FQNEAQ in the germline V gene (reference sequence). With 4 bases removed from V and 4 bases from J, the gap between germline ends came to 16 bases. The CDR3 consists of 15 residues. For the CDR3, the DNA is TGTGCCAGCAGCTCACTAGACCCAAGGGGAGAGACCCAGTACTTC. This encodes CASSSLDPRGETQYF.

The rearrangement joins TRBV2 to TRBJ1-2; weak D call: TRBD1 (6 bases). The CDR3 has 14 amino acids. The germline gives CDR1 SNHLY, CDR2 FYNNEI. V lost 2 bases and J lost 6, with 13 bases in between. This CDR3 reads CASSEWAGVDGYTF. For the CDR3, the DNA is TGTGCCAGCAGTGAATGGGCAGGGGTGGATGGCTACACCTTC.

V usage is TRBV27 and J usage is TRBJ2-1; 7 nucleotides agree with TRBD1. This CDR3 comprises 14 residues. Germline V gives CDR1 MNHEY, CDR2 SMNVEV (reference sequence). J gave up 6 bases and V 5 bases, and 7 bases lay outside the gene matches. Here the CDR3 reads CASSTRQGGNEQFF. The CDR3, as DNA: TGTGCCAGCAGTACAAGACAGGGTGGCAATGAGCAGTTCTTC.

CDR3 region: CASSLSSYRPDTQYF. CDR3 sequence (DNA): TGTGCCAGCAGCTTATCTTCGTACAGGCCAGATACGCAGTATTTT. This chain uses TRBV7-3 with TRBJ2-3; TRBD1 might be the D (5 bases). Trimming left V 2 bases short and J 4 bases short, with 13 bases between. Germline loops: CDR1 SGHTA, CDR2 FQGTGA. This CDR3 is built from 15 residues.

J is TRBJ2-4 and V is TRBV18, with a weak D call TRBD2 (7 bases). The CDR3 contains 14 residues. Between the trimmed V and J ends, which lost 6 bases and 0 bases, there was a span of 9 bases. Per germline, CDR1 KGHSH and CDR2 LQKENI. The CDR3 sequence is CASSGGLAKNIQYF. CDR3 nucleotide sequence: TGTGCCAGCTCCGGGGGGCTAGCCAAAAACATTCAGTACTTC.

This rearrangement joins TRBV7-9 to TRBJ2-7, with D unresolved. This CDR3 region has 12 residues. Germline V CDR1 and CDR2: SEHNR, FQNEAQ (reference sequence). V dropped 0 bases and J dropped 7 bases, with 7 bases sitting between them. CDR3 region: CASSLAQLEQYF. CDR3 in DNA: TGTGCCAGCAGCTTAGCACAGTTAGAGCAGTACTTC. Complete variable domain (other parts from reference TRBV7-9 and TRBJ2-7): DTGVSQNPRHKITKRGQNVTFRCDPISEHNRLYWYRQTLGQGPEFLTYFQNEAQLEKSRLLSDRFSAERPKGSFSTLEIQRTEQGDSAMYLCASSLAQLEQYFGPGTRLTVT.

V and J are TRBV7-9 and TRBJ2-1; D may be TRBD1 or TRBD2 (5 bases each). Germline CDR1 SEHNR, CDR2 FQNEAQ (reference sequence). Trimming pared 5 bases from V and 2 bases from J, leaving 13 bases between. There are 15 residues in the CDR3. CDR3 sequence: CASSHRWGTYNEQFF. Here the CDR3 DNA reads TGTGCCAGCAGCCACAGGTGGGGGACCTACAATGAGCAGTTCTTC.

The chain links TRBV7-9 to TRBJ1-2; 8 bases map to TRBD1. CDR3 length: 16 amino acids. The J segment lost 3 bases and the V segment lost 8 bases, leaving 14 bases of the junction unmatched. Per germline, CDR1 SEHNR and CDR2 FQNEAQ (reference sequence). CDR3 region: CASLPGQGSGDYGYTF. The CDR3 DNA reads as TGTGCCAGCTTACCTGGACAGGGTTCAGGAGACTATGGCTACACCTTC.

CDR3 bases: TGCGCCAGCAGCCCTTCAGCCTATAGCAATCAGCCCCAGCATTTT. Translating gives CASSPSAYSNQPQHF. The V call is TRBV4-3, the J call TRBJ1-5; D is ambiguous. Between the trimmed V and J ends, which lost 4 bases and 0 bases, there was a span of 10 bases. Germline V gene sequence: CDR1 LGHNA, CDR2 YSLEER. The CDR3 has 15 residues.

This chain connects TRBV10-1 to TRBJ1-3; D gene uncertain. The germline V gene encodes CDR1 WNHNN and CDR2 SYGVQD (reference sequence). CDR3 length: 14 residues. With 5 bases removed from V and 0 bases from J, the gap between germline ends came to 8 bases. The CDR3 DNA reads TGCGCCAGCAGTTTGGGAGGCTCTGGAAACACCATATATTTT. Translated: CASSLGGSGNTIYF.